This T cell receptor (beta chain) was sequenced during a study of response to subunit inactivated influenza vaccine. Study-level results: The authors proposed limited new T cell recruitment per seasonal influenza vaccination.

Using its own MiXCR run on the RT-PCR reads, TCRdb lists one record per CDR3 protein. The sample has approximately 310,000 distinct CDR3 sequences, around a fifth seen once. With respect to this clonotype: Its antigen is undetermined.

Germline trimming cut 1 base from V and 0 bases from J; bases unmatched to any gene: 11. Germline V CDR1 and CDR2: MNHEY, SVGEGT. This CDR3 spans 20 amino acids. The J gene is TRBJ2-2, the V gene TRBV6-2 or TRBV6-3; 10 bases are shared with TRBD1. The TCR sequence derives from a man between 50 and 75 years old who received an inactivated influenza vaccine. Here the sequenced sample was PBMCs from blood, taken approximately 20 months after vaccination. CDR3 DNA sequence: TGTGCCAGCAGTTACTTCCTAACTGCTGGACAGGGGGCGAACACCGGGGAGCTGTTTTTT. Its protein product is CASSYFLTAGQGANTGELFF.